This T cell receptor (beta chain) was captured by sequencing in a study of human T cells and chemical hapten exposure. Study-wide findings and caveats: Expanded TCRs formed significantly more large CDR3 similarity clusters than controls.

Note on this clonotype: The target antigen is unknown.

Individual cDNA molecules had unique molecular identifiers attached to them by the library. MiXCR was run by TCRdb on the RACE reads, yielding one entry per CDR3 protein. The data hold 300,000 to 450,000 distinct CDR3 sequences, with about 5% observed a single time. Documented time point: pre-sensitization, week 0. Documented treatment: therapeutic diphenylcyclopropenone sensitization with weekly scalp DPC. Donors, patients with alopecia ranging from 18 to 70 years old and judged suitable for DPC, provided samples. This specimen was whole blood, taken in connection with sensitization to the hapten diphenylcyclopropenone (DPC). The TCR was taken from a woman under 30 with alopecia areata. Some clones in this sample may be carry-over from other donors' samples.

The chain's CDR3 is CASSMGQAYEQYF. DNA for the CDR3: TGTGCCAGTAGTATGGGACAGGCCTACGAGCAGTACTTC. The chain joins TRBV19 to TRBJ2-7; 8 bases align to TRBD1. The CDR3 is 13 amino acids. J was trimmed by 2 bases and V by 3 bases; bases with no gene match: 0. Germline loops: CDR1 LNHDA, CDR2 SQIVND (reference sequence).